Included here is one TCR beta chain sequence, with context. Its antigen is still unknown. No much larger clone is present one base from it, and per-base qualities are unavailable. The entry originates in a study of blood T cell repertoires in COVID-19 (dated by TCRdb to about 2020). Looking at the study overall: Samples covering the acute and convalescent phases of COVID-19 were provided by collaborators in the United States, Italy and Spain. Samples were obtained from the ongoing ImmuneRACE study (first 160 participants) and from 1,254 subjects provided by 6 global collaborators. Where available, HLA class I and class II types were obtained from metadata supplied by the sample provider rather than from assay-based typing. Subjects who had been exposed to COVID-19, were actively infected with it, or had recovered from it provided the deeply sampled blood TCRbeta repertoires that made up the dataset. A freely available public database, intended as a resource for researchers studying the immune response to SARS-CoV-2, is where the repertoires were released. The sample metadata nearly always contained a de-identified subject ID, COVID-19 status, age in years and sex. The prospective study material was composed of cDNA or gDNA derived from T cells, B-cell-depleted T cells, or PBMCs. The full study reports these points: The amount of clinical and demographic metadata varied by source and participant and was provided uncurated.

Collaborating institutions collected whole blood in K2EDTA tubes following their own protocols. For TCRbeta analysis, collaborators shipped samples as frozen whole blood, isolated PBMCs, or DNA extracted from either of those sample types. CDR1 and CDR2, looked up from the germline V gene (reference sequence), are SGHNT and YYREEE. Reading from cysteine to phenylalanine, the CDR3 counts 15 amino acids. Of the read, only the CDR3 DNA is kept; its 45 bases are in frame from base 1. V sheds 0 bases and J sheds 5 bases, leaving 11 bases between their ends. TCRbeta CDR3 regions were amplified from genomic DNA by means of the immunoSEQ Assay, a bias-controlled multiplex PCR. Per the authors' processing: Within the assay, amplification of reference gene primers was used to estimate how many nucleated cells each sample contained. To quantify the absolute abundance of each unique TCRbeta CDR3 rearrangement, sequence reads were collapsed and filtered. For each sample, productive Simpson clonality was calculated as the square root of Simpson's diversity index across productive rearrangements. This is the immuneACCESS table as TCRdb keeps it, with only in-frame sequences that have V and J called. A part of the clones is gone; compared with another copy, unresolved V genes explain less than half, and the rest is unexplained. The DNA was the basis for D and trimming; V, J and clone size are from that table. A total of 200,000 to 250,000 clones appear in this sample, about three quarters of them only once. The biggest ten clones account for less than 7% of the sample.

This clonotype originated in a woman between 70 and 85 years old with acute or convalescent COVID-19. Material: peripheral blood. Recombination joined TRBV5-4 with TRBJ2-2; TRBD2 is a weak D gene call, 5 bases matching. The DNA sequence is given as TGTGCCAGCAGCTTGGAAACTAGAGAGACCGGGGAGCTGTTTTTT. Its protein product is CASSLETRETGELFF.